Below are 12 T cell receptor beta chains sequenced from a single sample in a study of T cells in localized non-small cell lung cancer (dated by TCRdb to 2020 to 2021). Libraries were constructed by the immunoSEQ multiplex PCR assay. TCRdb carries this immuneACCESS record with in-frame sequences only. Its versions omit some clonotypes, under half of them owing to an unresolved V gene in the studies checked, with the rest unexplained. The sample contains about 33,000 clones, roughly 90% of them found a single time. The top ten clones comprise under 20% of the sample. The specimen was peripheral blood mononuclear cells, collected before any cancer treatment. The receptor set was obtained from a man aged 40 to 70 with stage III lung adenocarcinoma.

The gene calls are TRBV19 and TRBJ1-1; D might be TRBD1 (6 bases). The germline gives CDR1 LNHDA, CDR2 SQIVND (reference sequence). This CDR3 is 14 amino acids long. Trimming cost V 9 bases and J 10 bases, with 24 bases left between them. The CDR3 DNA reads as TGTGCCAGCCATGCACAGGGAAAAACACTGGGAGCTTTCTTT. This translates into CASHAQGKTLGAFF.

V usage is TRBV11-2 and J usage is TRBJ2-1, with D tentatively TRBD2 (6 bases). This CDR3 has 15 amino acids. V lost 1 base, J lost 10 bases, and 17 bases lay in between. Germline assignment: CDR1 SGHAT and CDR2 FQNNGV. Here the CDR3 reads CASSLVAANAGEQFF. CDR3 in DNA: TGTGCCAGCAGCTTAGTAGCGGCGAATGCAGGCGAGCAGTTCTTC.

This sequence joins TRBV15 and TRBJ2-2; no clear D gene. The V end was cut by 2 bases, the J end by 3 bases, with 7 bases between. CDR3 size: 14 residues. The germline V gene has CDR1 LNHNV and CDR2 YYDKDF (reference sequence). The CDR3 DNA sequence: TGTGCCACCAGCAGAAACCGGGACACCGGGGAGCTGTTTTTT. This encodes CATSRNRDTGELFF.

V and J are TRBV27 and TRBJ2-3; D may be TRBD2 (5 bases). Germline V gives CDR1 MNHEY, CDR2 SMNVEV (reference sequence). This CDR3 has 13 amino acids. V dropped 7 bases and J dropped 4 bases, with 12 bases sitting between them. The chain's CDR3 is CASKRERPDTQYF. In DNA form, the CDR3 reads TGTGCCAGCAAAAGGGAGCGGCCAGATACGCAGTATTTT.

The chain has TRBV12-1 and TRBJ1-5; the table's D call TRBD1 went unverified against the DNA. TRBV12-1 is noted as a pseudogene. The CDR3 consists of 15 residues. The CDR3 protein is CASSFTGRVNQPQHF. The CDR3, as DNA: TGTGCCAGCAGCTTTACGGGCAGGGTAAATCAGCCCCAGCATTTT.

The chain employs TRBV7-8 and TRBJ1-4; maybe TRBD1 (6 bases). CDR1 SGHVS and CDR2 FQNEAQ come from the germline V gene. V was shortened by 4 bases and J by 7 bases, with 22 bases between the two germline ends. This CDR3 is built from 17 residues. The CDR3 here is CASSSSRRDTGIEKLFF. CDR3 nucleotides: TGTGCCAGCAGCTCCAGTCGAAGGGACACAGGGATTGAAAAACTGTTTTTT. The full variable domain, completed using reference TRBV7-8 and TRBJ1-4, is GAGVSQSPRYKVAKRGQDVALRCDPISGHVSLFWYQQALGQGPEFLTYFQNEAQLDKSGLPSDRFFAERPEGSVSTLKIQRTQQEDSAVYLCASSSSRRDTGIEKLFFGSGTQLSVL.

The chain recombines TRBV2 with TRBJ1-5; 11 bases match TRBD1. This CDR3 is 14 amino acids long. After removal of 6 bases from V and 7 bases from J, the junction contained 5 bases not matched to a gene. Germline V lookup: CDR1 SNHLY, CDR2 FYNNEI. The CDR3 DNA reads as TGTGCCAGCAGGACCGGGACAGGGGGACAGCCCCAGCATTTT. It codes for CASRTGTGGQPQHF.

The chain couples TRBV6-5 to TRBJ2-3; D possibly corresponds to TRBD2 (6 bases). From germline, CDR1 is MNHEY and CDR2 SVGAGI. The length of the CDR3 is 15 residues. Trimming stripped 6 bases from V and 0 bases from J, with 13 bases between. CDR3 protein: CASSWRDLSTDTQYF. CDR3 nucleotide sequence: TGTGCCAGCAGCTGGCGGGACCTCAGCACAGATACGCAGTATTTT.

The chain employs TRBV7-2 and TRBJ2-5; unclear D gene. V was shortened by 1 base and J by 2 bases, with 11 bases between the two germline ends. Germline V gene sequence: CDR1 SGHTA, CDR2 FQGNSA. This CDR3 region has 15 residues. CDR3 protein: CASSLGMGIQETQYF. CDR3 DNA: TGTGCCAGCAGCTTAGGCATGGGCATACAAGAGACCCAGTACTTC.

CDR3 residues: CASSEVWGAGGNTIYF. The CDR3 DNA reads TGTGCCAGCAGTGAAGTCTGGGGGGCGGGTGGAAACACCATATATTTT. The genes are TRBV2 and TRBJ1-3; D perhaps matches TRBD1 (6 bases). The CDR3 contains 16 residues. The germline V and J ends were trimmed by 1 base and 3 bases, with 13 bases remaining between them. The germline CDR1 and CDR2 sequences are SNHLY and FYNNEI.

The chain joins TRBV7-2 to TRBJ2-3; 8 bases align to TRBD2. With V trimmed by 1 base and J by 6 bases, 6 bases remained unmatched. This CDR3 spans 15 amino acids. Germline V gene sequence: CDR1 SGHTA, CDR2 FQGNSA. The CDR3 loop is CASSLGRGGTDTQYF. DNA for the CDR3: TGTGCCAGCAGCTTAGGACGCGGGGGGACGGATACGCAGTATTTT.

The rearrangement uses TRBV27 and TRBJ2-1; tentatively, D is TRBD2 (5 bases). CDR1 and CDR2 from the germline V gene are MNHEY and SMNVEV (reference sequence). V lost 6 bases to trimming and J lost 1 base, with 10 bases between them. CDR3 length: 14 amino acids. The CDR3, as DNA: TGTGCCAGCAGGGAACGGGGTTCCTACAATGAGCAGTTCTTC. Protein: CASRERGSYNEQFF.